This T cell receptor beta chain was observed in a study of beta chain features in type 1 diabetes. Germline CDR1 reads MNHNY; CDR2 reads SVGAGI (reference sequence). There are 10 residues in the CDR3. The ends were cut back, 8 bases at V and 3 bases at J, with 5 bases in the middle. Sequenced material consisted of expressed TCRB transcripts (all of the isolated RNA was reverse transcribed). Clones were sequenced by immunoSEQ multiplex PCR, and TCRdb holds only the in-frame ones, with some missing. Of around 500,000 clones listed, more than 9.5% were seen once; the top ten hold 0.046%. V usage is TRBV6-6 and J usage is TRBJ2-7; D ambiguous. The receptor's source is a woman under 30 in good health. Material for sequencing was naive CD4+ T cells from blood. CDR3 sequence reads: CASGFYEQYF. The CDR3 DNA sequence: TGTGCCAGCGGATTCTACGAGCAGTACTTC.